A selection of T cell receptor beta chains follows, all from one sample in a study of T-cell memory formation after mild COVID-19. One entry per CDR3 protein results from TCRdb running MiXCR on the 5' RACE reads. The data show about 560,000 distinct CDR3 sequences, 15% to 20% seen once. Sequenced: PBMCs or a T cell subset sorted from them (not recorded which). The receptors come from an adult woman who had mild COVID-19 (a few samples of this study predate the infection). Cell type and time point are not known. Each CDR3 is given with its conserved first and last residue. Fields, in order: J gene, V gene, CDR3 length, CDR3 protein.

J: TRBJ2-7
V: TRBV5-6
length: 13
CDR3: CASSRTISAEQYF

J: TRBJ2-4
V: TRBV6-6
length: 14
CDR3: CASSRTGPENIQYF

J: TRBJ2-3
V: TRBV5-1
length: 14
CDR3: CASSSTYSTDTQYF

J: TRBJ1-5
V: TRBV20-1
length: 15
CDR3: CSAQPDRGAYQPQHF

J: TRBJ2-6
V: TRBV12-3/TRBV12-4
length: 15
CDR3: CASSSQTGGANVLTF

J: TRBJ2-5
V: TRBV9
length: 14
CDR3: CASSVGTGEETQYF

J: TRBJ2-7
V: TRBV20-1
length: 14
CDR3: CSARDIGMAPEQYF

J: TRBJ2-7
V: TRBV5-1
length: 14
CDR3: CASSLVSTSWEQYF

J: TRBJ2-6
V: TRBV4-2
length: 16
CDR3: CASNLDQGTGANVLTF

J: TRBJ2-3
V: TRBV12-3/TRBV12-4
length: 14
CDR3: CASSDGVSTDTQYF

J: TRBJ2-1
V: TRBV7-2
length: 17
CDR3: CASSFGVPGQGHHEQFF

J: TRBJ2-1
V: TRBV30
length: 12
CDR3: CAWSRQHNEQFF

J: TRBJ2-7
V: TRBV24-1
length: 15
CDR3: CATSENRGHVSEQYF

J: TRBJ2-5
V: TRBV10-3
length: 16
CDR3: CAISEFRSGRKETQYF

J: TRBJ2-3
V: TRBV14
length: 17
CDR3: CASSSSRVAVDSGTQYF

J: TRBJ2-1
V: TRBV7-9
length: 14
CDR3: CASRAGTANNEQFF

J: TRBJ1-1
V: TRBV2
length: 12
CDR3: CASLQGDTEAFF

J: TRBJ2-7
V: TRBV24-1
length: 12
CDR3: CATSEGQGMQYF

J: TRBJ2-2
V: TRBV7-3
length: 17
CDR3: CASSLGASGGYTGELFF

J: TRBJ1-1
V: TRBV4-2
length: 18
CDR3: CASSQVGPVPGGSTEAFF

J: TRBJ2-3
V: TRBV7-2
length: 20
CDR3: CASSLYRLAGGAAPTDTQYF

J: TRBJ2-5
V: TRBV5-8
length: 15
CDR3: CASSFGDFEQETQYF

J: TRBJ2-1
V: TRBV7-8
length: 16
CDR3: CASSLGDRRMLREQFF

J: TRBJ2-7
V: TRBV24-1
length: 11
CDR3: CATSQNYEQYF

J: TRBJ2-7
V: TRBV5-1
length: 13
CDR3: CASRDSGSYEQYF

J: TRBJ1-5
V: TRBV10-3
length: 12
CDR3: CAISEGGQPQHF

J: TRBJ2-3
V: TRBV5-1
length: 14
CDR3: CASSLELSTDTQYF

J: TRBJ1-1
V: TRBV27
length: 14
CDR3: CASSLRGAHTEAFF

J: TRBJ2-7
V: TRBV5-6
length: 17
CDR3: CASRMHPGGGRVYEQYF

J: TRBJ2-5
V: TRBV14
length: 14
CDR3: CASSKLGGLETQYF

J: TRBJ2-5
V: TRBV20-1
length: 13
CDR3: CSASLPNQETQYF

J: TRBJ2-1
V: TRBV15
length: 14
CDR3: CATSIDLYTDEQFF

J: TRBJ2-5
V: TRBV5-1
length: 12
CDR3: CASSRTGETQYF

J: TRBJ2-6
V: TRBV10-3
length: 17
CDR3: CAISTTGARSGANVLTF

J: TRBJ1-3
V: TRBV12-3/TRBV12-4
length: 16
CDR3: CASSLGVPSSGNTIYF